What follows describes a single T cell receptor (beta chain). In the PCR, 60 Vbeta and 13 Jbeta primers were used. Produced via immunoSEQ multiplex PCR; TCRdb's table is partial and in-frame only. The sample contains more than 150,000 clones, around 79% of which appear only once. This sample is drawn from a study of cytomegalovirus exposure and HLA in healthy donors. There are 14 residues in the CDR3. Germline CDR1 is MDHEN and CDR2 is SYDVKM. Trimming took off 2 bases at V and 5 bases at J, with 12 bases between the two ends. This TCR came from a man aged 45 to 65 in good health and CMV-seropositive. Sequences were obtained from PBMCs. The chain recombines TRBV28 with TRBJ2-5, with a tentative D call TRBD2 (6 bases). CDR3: CASSLVPSEETQYF. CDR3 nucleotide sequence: TGTGCCAGCAGTTTAGTCCCTAGCGAGGAGACCCAGTACTTC. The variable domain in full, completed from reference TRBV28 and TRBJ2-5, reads DVKVTQSSRYLVKRTGEKVFLECVQDMDHENMFWYRQDPGLGLRLIYFSYDVKMKEKGDIPEGYSVSREKKERFSLILESASTNQTSMYLCASSLVPSEETQYFGPGTRLLVL.